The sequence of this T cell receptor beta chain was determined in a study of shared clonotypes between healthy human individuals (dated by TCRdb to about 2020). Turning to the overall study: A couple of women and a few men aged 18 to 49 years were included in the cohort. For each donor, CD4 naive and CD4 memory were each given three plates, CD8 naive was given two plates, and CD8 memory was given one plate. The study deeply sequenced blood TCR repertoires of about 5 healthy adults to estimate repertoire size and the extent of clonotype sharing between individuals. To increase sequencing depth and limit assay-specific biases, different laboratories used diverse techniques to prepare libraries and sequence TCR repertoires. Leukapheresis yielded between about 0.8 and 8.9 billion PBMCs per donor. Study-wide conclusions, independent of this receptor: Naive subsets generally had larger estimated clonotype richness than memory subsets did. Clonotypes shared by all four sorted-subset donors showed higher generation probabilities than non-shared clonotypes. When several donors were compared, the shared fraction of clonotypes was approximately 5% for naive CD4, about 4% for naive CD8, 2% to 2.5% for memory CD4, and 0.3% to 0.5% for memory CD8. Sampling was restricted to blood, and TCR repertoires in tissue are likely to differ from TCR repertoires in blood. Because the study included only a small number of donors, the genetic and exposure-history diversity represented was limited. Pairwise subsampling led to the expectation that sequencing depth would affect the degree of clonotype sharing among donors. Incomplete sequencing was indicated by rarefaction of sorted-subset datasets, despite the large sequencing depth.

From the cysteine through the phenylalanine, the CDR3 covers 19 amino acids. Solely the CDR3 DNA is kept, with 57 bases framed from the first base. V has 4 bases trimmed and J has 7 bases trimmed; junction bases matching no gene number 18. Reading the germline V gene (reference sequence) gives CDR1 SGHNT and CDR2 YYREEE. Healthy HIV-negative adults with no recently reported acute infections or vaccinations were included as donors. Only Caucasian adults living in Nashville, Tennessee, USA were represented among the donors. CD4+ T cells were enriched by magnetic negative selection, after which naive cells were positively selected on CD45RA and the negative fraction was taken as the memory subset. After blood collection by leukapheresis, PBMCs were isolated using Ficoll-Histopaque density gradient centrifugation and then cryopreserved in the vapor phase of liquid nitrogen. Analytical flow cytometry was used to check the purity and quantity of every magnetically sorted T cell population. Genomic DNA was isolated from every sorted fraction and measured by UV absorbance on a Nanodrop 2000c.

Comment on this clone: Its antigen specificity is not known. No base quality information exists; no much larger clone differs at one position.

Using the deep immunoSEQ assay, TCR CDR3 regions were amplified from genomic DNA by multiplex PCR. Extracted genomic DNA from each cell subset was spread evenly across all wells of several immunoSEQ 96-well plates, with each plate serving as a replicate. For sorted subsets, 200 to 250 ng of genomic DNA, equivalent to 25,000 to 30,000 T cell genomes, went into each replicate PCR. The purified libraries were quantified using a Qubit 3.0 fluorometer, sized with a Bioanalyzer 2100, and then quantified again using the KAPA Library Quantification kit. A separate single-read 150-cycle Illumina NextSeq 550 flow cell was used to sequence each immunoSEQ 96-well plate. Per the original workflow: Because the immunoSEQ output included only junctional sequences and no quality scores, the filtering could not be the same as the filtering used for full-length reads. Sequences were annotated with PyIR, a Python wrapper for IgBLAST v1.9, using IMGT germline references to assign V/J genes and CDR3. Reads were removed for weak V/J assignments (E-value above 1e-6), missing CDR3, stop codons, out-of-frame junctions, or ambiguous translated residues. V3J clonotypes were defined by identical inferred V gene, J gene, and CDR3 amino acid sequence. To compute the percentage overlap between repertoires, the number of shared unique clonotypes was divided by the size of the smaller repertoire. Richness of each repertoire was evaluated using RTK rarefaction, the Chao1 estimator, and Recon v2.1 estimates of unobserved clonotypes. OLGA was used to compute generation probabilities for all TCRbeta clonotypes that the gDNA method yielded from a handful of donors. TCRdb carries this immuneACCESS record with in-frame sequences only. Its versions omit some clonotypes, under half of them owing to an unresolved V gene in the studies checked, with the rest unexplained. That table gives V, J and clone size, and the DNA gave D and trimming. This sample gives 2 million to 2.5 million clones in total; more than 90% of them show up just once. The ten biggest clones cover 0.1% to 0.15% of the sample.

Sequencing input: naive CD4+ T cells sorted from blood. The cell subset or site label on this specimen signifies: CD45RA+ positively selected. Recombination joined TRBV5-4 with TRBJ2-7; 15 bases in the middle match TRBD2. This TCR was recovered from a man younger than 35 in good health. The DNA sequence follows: TGTGCCAGCAGCGTGGGCCGGACTAGCGGGAGGGCCCTCCTCGGTGAGCAGTACTTC. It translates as CASSVGRTSGRALLGEQYF.